This T cell receptor beta chain appears in the sequencing data of a study of blood T cell repertoires in COVID-19. The junction had 7 bases not matched to a gene; V was cut back by 5 bases and J by 6 bases. There are 13 residues in the CDR3. As processed by the authors: Amplification from reference gene primers served as the basis for estimated nucleated cell counts. Here immunoSEQ multiplex PCR was the method, and the copy in TCRdb shows in-frame clones only, minus some. That table furnishes V, J and clone size, whereas the DNA furnished D and trimming. The sample holds some 40,000 clones; 88% are singletons and the top ten take roughly 32%.

This TCR was sampled from a man in his 70s with active COVID-19. Sample: peripheral blood. The rearrangement joins TRBV12-3 or TRBV12-4 to TRBJ2-7; 7 bases are a match to TRBD2. CDR3 nucleotides: TGTGCCAGCAGTCGCATGGGGAGGGGCGAGCAGTACTTC. As protein: CASSRMGRGEQYF.